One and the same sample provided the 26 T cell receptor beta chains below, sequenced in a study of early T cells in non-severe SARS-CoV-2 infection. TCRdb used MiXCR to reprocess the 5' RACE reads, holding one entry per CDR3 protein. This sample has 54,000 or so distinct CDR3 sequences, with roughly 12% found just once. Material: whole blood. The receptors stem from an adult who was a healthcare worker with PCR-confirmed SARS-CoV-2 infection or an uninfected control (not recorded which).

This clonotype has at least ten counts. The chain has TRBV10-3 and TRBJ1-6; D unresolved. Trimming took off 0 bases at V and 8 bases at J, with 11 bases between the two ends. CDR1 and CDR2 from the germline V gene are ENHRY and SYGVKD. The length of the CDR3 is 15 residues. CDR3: CAISESISQDSPLHF. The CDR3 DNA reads TGTGCCATCAGTGAGTCGATCAGCCAAGATTCACCCCTCCACTTT.

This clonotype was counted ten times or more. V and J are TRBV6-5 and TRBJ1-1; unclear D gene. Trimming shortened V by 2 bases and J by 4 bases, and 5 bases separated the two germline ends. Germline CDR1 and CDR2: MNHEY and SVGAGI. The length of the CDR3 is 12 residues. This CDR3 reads CASSYGPTEAFF. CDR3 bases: TGTGCCAGCAGTTACGGCCCCACTGAAGCTTTCTTT.

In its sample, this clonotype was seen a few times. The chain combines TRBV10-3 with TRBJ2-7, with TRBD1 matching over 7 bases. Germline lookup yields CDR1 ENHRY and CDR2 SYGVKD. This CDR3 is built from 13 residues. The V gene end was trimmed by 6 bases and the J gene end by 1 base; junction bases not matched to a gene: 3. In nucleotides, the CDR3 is TGTGCCATCAGGGGGACAGAGTCCTACGAGCAGTACTTC. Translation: CAIRGTESYEQYF.

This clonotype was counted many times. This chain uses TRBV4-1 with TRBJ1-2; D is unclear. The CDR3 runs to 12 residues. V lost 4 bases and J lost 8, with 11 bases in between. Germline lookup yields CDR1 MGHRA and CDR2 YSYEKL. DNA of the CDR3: TGCGCCAGCAGCCGGGATGGGTCCGGCTACACCTTC. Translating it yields CASSRDGSGYTF.

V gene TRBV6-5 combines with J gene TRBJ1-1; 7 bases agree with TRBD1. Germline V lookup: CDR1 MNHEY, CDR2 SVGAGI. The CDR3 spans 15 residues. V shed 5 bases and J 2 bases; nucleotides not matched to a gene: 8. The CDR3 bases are TGTGCCAGCAGTGATGAGGGGACAGTTAACACTGAAGCTTTCTTT. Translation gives CASSDEGTVNTEAFF.

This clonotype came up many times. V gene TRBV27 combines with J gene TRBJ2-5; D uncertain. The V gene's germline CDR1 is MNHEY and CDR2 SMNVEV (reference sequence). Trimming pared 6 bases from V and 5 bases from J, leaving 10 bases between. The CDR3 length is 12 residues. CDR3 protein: CASSHREETQYF. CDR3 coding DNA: TGTGCCAGCAGCCACCGTGAGGAGACCCAGTACTTC.

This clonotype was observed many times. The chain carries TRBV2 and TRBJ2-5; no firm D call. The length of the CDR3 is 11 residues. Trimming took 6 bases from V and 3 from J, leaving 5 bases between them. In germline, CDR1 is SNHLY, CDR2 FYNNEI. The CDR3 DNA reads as TGTGCCAGCAGCGAAAAAGAGACCCAGTACTTC. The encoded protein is CASSEKETQYF.

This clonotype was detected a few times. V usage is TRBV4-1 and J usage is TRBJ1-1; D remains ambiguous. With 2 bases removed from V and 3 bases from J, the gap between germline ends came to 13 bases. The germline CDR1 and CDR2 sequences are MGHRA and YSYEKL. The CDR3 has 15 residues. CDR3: CASSQRSVGDTEAFF. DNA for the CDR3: TGCGCCAGCAGCCAACGTAGTGTGGGTGACACTGAAGCTTTCTTT.

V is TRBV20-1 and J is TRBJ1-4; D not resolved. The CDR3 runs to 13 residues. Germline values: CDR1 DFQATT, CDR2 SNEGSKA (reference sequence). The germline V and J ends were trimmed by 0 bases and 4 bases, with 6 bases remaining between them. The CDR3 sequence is CSAREAGNEKLFF. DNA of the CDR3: TGCAGTGCTAGAGAGGCGGGTAATGAAAAACTGTTTTTT.

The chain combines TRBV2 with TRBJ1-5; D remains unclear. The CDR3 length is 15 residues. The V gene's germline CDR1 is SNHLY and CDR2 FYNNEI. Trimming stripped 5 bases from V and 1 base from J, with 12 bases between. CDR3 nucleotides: TGTGCCAGCAGTTACCGGACGGGAAGCAATCAGCCCCAGCATTTT. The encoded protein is CASSYRTGSNQPQHF.

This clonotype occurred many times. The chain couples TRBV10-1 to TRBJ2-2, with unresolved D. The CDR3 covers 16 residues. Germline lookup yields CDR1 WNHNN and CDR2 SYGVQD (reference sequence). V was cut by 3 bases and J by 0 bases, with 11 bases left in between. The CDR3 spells CASSETPSTNTGELFF. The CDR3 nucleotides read TGCGCCAGCAGTGAAACACCCAGCACGAACACCGGGGAGCTGTTTTTT.

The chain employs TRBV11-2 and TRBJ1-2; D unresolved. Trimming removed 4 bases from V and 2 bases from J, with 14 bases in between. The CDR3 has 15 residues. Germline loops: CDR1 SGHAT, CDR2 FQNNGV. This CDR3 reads CASSSVEYGNYGYTF. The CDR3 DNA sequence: TGTGCCAGCAGCTCGGTCGAATATGGAAACTATGGCTACACCTTC. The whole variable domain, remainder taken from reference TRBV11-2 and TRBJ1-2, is EAGVAQSPRYKIIEKRQSVAFWCNPISGHATLYWYQQILGQGPKLLIQFQNNGVVDDSQLPKDRFSAERLKGVDSTLKIQPAKLEDSAVYLCASSSVEYGNYGYTFGSGTRLTVV.

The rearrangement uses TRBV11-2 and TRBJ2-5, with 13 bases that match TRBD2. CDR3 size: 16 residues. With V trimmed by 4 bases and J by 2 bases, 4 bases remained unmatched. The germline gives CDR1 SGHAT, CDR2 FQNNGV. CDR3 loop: CASSWTGLAGQETQYF. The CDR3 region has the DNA TGTGCCAGCAGCTGGACGGGACTAGCGGGACAAGAGACCCAGTACTTC. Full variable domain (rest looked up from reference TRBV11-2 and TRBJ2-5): EAGVAQSPRYKIIEKRQSVAFWCNPISGHATLYWYQQILGQGPKLLIQFQNNGVVDDSQLPKDRFSAERLKGVDSTLKIQPAKLEDSAVYLCASSWTGLAGQETQYFGPGTRLLVL.

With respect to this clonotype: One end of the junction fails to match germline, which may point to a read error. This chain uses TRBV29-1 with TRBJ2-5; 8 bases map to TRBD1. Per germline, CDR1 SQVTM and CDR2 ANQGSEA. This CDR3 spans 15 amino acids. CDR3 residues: CSVEGPTGERETQYF. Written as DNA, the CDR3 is TGCAGCGTGGAAGGACCGACAGGGGAGCGGGAGACCCAGTACTTC.

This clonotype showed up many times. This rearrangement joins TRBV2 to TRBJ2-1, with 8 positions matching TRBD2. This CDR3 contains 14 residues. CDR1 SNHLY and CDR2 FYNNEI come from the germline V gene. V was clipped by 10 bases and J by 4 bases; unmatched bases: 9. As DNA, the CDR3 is TGTGCCACCCAGGGGACTAGGCTATACAATGAGCAGTTCTTC. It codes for CATQGTRLYNEQFF.

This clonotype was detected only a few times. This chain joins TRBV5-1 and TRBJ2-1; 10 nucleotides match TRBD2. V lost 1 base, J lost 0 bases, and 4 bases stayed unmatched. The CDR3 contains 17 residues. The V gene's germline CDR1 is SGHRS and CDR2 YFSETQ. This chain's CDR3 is CASSLLERGGSYNEQFF. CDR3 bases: TGCGCCAGCAGCTTGTTAGAGCGGGGGGGCTCCTACAATGAGCAGTTCTTC.

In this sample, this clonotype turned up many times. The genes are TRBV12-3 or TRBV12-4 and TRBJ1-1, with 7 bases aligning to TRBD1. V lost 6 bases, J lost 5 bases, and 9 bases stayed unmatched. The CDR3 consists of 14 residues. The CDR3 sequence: CASSMSTGVTEAFF. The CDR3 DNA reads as TGTGCCAGCAGCATGAGTACAGGGGTAACTGAAGCTTTCTTT.

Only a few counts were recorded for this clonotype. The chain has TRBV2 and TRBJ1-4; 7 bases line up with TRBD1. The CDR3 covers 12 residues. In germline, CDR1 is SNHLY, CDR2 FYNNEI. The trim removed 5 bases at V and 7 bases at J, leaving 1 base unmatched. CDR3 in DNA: TGTGCCAGCAGTTACAGGGGTGAAAAACTGTTTTTT. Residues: CASSYRGEKLFF.

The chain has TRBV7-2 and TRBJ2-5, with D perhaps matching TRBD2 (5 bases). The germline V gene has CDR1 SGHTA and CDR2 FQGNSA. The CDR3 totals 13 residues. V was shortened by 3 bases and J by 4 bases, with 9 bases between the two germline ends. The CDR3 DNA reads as TGTGCCAGCAGCTTTGGACTGGGAGAGACCCAGTACTTC. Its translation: CASSFGLGETQYF.

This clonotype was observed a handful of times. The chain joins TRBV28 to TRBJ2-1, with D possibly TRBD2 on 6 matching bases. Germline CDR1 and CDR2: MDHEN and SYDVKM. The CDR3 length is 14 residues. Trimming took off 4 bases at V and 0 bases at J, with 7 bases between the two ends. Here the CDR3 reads CASSYGGSYNEQFF. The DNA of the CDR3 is TGTGCCAGCAGTTACGGGGGCTCCTACAATGAGCAGTTCTTC.

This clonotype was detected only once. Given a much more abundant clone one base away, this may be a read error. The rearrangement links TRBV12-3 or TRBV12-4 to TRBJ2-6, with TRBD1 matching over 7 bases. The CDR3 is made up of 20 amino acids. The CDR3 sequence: CASRRPRQGLVKAGVNVLTF. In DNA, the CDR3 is TGTGCCAGCAGACGACCTCGACAGGGTCTCGTTAAGGCTGGGGTCAACGTCCTGACTTTC.

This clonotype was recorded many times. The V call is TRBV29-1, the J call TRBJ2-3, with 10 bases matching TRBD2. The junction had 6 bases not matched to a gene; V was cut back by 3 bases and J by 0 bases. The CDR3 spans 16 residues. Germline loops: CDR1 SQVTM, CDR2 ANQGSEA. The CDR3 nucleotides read TGCAGCGTTGAGCTGCTAGCGGGAGCAAGCACAGATACGCAGTATTTT. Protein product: CSVELLAGASTDTQYF.

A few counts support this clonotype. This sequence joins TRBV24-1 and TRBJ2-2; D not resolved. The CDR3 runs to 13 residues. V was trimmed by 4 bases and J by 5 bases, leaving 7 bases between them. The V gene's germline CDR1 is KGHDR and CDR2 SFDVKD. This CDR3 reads CATSEGWTGELFF. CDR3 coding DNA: TGTGCCACCAGTGAAGGTTGGACCGGGGAGCTGTTTTTT.

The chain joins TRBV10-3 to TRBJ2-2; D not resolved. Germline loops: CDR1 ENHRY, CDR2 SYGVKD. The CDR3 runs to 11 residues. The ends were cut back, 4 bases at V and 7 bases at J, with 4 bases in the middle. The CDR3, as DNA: TGTGCCATCAGTGCATTCGGGGAGCTGTTTTTT. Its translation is CAISAFGELFF.

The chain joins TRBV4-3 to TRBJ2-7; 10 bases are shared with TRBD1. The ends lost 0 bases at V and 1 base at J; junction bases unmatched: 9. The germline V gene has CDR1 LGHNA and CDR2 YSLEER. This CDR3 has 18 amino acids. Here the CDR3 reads CASSQDFPGQGISYEQYF. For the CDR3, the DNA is TGCGCCAGCAGCCAAGATTTCCCGGGACAGGGGATTTCCTACGAGCAGTACTTC.

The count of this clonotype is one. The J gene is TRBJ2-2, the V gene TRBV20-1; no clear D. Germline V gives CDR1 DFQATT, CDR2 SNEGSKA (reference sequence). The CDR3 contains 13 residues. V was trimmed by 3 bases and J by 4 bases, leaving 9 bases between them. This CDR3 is CSASFWATGELFF. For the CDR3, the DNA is TGCAGTGCTAGTTTCTGGGCCACCGGGGAGCTGTTTTTT.